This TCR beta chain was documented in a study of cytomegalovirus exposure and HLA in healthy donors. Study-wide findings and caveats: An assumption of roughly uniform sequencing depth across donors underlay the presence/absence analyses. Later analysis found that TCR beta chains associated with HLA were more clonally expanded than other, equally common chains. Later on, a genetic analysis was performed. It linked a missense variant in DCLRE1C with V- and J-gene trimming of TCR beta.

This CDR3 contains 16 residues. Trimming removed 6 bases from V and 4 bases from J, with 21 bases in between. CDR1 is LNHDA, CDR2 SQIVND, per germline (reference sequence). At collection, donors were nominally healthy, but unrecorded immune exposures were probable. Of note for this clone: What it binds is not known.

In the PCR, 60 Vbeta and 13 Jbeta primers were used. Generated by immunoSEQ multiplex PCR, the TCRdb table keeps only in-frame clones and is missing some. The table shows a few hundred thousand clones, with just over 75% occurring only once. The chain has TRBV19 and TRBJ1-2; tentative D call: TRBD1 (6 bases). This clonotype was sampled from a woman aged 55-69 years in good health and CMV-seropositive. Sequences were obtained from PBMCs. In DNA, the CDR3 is TGTGCCAGTAGACTTAACCACCGGGACAAGTCCTATGGCTACACCTTC. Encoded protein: CASRLNHRDKSYGYTF. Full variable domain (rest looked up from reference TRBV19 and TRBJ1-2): DGGITQSPKYLFRKEGQNVTLSCEQNLNHDAMYWYRQDPGQGLRLIYYSQIVNDFQKGDIAEGYSVSREKKESFPLTVTSAQKNPTAFYLCASRLNHRDKSYGYTFGSGTRLTVV.